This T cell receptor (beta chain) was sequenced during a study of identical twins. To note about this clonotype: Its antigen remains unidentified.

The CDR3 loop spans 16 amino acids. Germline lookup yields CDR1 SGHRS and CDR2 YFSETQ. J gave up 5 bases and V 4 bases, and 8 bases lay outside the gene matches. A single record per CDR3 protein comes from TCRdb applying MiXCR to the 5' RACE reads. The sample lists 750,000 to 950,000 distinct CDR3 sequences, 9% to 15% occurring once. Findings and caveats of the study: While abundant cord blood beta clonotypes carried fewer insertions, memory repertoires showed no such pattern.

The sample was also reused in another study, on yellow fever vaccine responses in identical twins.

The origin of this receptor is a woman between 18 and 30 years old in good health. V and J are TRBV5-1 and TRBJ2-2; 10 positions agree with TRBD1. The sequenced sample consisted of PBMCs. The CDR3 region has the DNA TGCGCCAGCAGCCCAAGCGGACAGGGGGAGACCGGGGAGCTGTTTTTT. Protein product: CASSPSGQGETGELFF. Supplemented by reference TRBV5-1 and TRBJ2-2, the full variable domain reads KAGVTQTPRYLIKTRGQQVTLSCSPISGHRSVSWYQQTPGQGLQFLFEYFSETQRNKGNFPGRFSGRQFSNSRSEMNVSTLELGDSALYLCASSPSGQGETGELFFGEGSRLTVL.